The clone carrying this T cell receptor beta chain was picked up a small number of times. The length of the CDR3 is 17 residues. The germline CDR1 and CDR2 sequences are MGHRA and YSYEKL. Trimming stripped 4 bases from V and 0 bases from J, with 15 bases between. Amplification targeted the TCR beta CDR3 regions, with RNA transcripts as the source material. HTBI-primed first-round RT-PCR preceded second-round multiplex PCR. Each CDR3 protein gets one entry after TCRdb re-called the multiplex PCR reads with MiXCR. The sample has 350,000 or so distinct CDR3 sequences, about a sixth seen once. Each donor who had ophthalmopathy showed moderate-to-severe activity, a CAS of ≥3, a NOSPECS of ≥4, and a duration under 3 months. The sample is drawn from a study of Graves' ophthalmopathy and Graves' hyperthyroidism.

The sample comprised peripheral blood. The clonotype was recovered from an adult man with Graves' ophthalmopathy. The chain combines TRBV4-1 with TRBJ2-2, with D possibly TRBD2 on 5 matching bases. The CDR3 spells CASSPDQAVTNTGELFF. The CDR3 nucleotides are TGCGCCAGCAGCCCAGACCAAGCGGTCACGAACACCGGGGAGCTGTTTTTT.